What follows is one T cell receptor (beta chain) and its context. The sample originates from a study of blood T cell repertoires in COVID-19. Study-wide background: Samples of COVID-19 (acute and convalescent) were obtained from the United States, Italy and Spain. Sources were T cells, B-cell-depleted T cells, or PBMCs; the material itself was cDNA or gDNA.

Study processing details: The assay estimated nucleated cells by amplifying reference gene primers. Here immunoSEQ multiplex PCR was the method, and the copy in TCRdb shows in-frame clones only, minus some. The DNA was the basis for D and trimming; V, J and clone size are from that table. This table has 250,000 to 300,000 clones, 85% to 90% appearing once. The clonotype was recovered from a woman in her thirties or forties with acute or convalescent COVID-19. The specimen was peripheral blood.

This CDR3 reads CASSLAGSGGYQETQYF. The CDR3 bases are TGTGCCAGCAGCTTGGCGGGTAGCGGGGGGTACCAAGAGACCCAGTACTTC. The gene calls are TRBV5-6 and TRBJ2-5; 10 nucleotides align to TRBD2. Germline-derived CDR1 and CDR2 are SGHDT and YYEEEE. This CDR3 spans 17 amino acids. Germline trimming cut 0 bases from V and 0 bases from J; bases unmatched to any gene: 5.